This T cell receptor beta chain derives from a study of long-term antiretroviral therapy in people with HIV. Whole-study findings and limits: Dominance of pre-ART expanded clones persisted, fluctuating and often declining after ART. In HIV, the repertoires covered a tighter span of CDR3 lengths than in controls.

Version v3.0 of the immunoSEQ assay ran at survey level. The table came from immunoSEQ multiplex PCR; TCRdb's copy has only in-frame clones and leaves some out. The sample shows about 28,000 clones, 90% to 95% of them seen only once. About this clone: As yet, its antigen is unknown.

This CDR3 has 13 residues. Germline-derived CDR1 and CDR2 are SNHLY and FYNNEI. Trimming pared 5 bases from V and 0 bases from J, leaving 5 bases between. The chain links TRBV2 to TRBJ1-5, with unresolved D. This TCR was sampled from a man aged 30-40 years with HIV. The source material was unsorted PBMCs, sampled roughly 6.3 years after starting antiretroviral therapy. The CDR3 reads CASSPNSNQPQHF. The DNA of the CDR3 is TGTGCCAGCAGTCCGAATAGCAATCAGCCCCAGCATTTT.